This T cell receptor beta chain derives from a study of shared clonotypes between healthy human individuals (dated by TCRdb to the early 2020s). General notes on the study: The cohort included a few men and a couple of women between 18 and 49 years of age. The study deeply sequenced blood TCR repertoires of about five healthy adults to estimate repertoire size and the extent of clonotype sharing between individuals. Per donor, leukapheresis produced somewhere between about 0.94 and 9.5 billion PBMCs. To increase sequencing depth and limit assay-specific biases, TCR repertoire library preparation and sequencing were carried out by different laboratories using diverse techniques. Per donor, three plates each were used for CD4 naive and CD4 memory, two for CD8 naive, and one for CD8 memory.

Study-level results and caveats: Higher generation probabilities were observed for clonotypes shared by all four sorted-subset donors than for non-shared clonotypes. The genetic and exposure-history diversity represented was limited by the small number of donors. Only blood was sampled, and tissue TCR repertoires likely differ from those in blood. Pairwise subsampling led to the expectation that sequencing depth would affect the degree of clonotype sharing among donors. Naive subsets generally had larger estimated clonotype richness than memory subsets. Sharing across several donors was observed for roughly 5.4% of naive CD4, over 3% of naive CD8, about 2.3% of memory CD4, and roughly 0.4% of memory CD8 clonotypes. Even with the large sequencing depth, rarefaction of the sorted-subset datasets indicated that sequencing was incomplete.

Using the deep immunoSEQ assay, TCR CDR3 regions were amplified from genomic DNA by multiplex PCR. For each cell subset, the extracted genomic DNA was distributed evenly across all wells of several immunoSEQ 96-well plates, and each plate served as one replicate. For sorted subsets, each replicate PCR was loaded with roughly 190 ng genomic DNA, equivalent to some 27,000 T cell genomes. The purified libraries were quantified using a Qubit 3.0 fluorometer, sized with a Bioanalyzer 2100, and then quantified again using the KAPA Library Quantification kit. Every immunoSEQ 96-well plate was sequenced on a dedicated single-read 150-cycle Illumina NextSeq 550 flow cell. The source study handled its data this way. Because the immunoSEQ output included only junctional sequences and no quality scores, the filtering could not be the same as the filtering used for full-length reads. Sequences were annotated with PyIR, a Python wrapper for IgBLAST v1.9, using IMGT germline references to assign V/J genes and CDR3. Reads with weak V/J assignments (E-value above 1e-6), missing CDR3, stop codons, out-of-frame junctions, or ambiguous translated residues were removed. V3J clonotypes were defined as sequences sharing an identical inferred V gene, J gene, and CDR3 amino acid sequence. To compute the percentage overlap between repertoires, the number of shared unique clonotypes was divided by the size of the smaller repertoire. Three approaches were used to assess repertoire richness: RTK rarefaction, the Chao1 estimator, and Recon v2.1 estimates of unobserved clonotypes. Generation probabilities for all TCRbeta clonotypes obtained by the gDNA method from a handful of donors were computed using OLGA. TCRdb stores this immuneACCESS table with in-frame sequences only. Part of the clones is absent; in the studies checked, under half of the shortfall reflects unresolved V genes, and no reason is known for the rest. Clone size and V and J calls were adopted from that table, with D and trimming inferred from the DNA. The sample table records about 380,000 clones; just over 95% of these occur just once. The ten largest clones take up 0.32% of the sample.

V is clipped by 5 bases and J by 2 bases, and the sequence between their germline boundaries is 8 bases long. The CDR3, from cysteine to phenylalanine, totals 12 residues. CDR3 DNA is the only sequence kept; it has 36 bases, read in frame from the first base. CDR1 and CDR2 are drawn from the germline V gene: SGHDT, YYEEEE. The donors were healthy, HIV-negative adults with no recently reported acute infections or vaccinations. Every donor was a Caucasian adult living in Nashville, Tennessee, USA. CD8 memory samples consisted of magnetically selected CD45RO+ cells combined with CCR7-negative CD45RA+ effector memory (TemRA) cells. Blood was collected by leukapheresis, and PBMCs were isolated by Ficoll-Histopaque density gradient centrifugation and then cryopreserved in liquid nitrogen vapor phase. Analytical flow cytometry was used to check the purity and quantity of each magnetically sorted T cell population. From each sorted fraction, genomic DNA was isolated and quantified by UV absorbance on a Nanodrop 2000c.

As for this clone: Which antigen it targets is not known. The record has no base qualities; no much larger clone is one base away.

The TCR originated in a man aged 30 to 45 in good health. The sequencing input was memory CD8+ T cells sorted from blood. This specimen's cell subset or site label, per the study, means: CD45RO+ cells pooled with CCR7-negative TemRA cells. Recombination linked TRBV5-6 to TRBJ2-7; the D gene cannot be named for sure. The encoded CDR3 is CASSYEPYEQYF. DNA sequence: TGTGCCAGCAGTTACGAGCCCTACGAGCAGTACTTC.